The following is a TCR beta chain sequence with its context. CDR3 size: 15 residues. Trimming stripped 7 bases from V and 3 bases from J, with 18 bases between. Germline CDR1 is SNHLY and CDR2 is FYNNEI. The protocol was immunoSEQ multiplex PCR, while the TCRdb copy is restricted to in-frame clones and leaves out a portion. The sample records 400,000 to 500,000 clones, around three quarters being singletons. These data come from a study of shared clonotypes between healthy human individuals. This receptor was identified in a woman between 40 and 50 years old in good health. Some clones in this sample may be carry-over from other donors' samples. The chain is built from TRBV2 and TRBJ1-2; D perhaps matches TRBD1 (6 bases). Sequenced input: PBMCs. The CDR3 coding sequence is TGTGCCAGCAACGACGGAGGGCAGGGGTACTATGGCTACACCTTC. Translation: CASNDGGQGYYGYTF.